This T cell receptor beta chain was profiled in a study of Ad26.COV2.S vaccination and SARS-CoV-2 variants. Study context: As a participant in COV1001, the donor was in the Ad26.COV2.S trial arm. Study-level results: After vaccination, substantial breadth of spike-specific CD8+ and CD4+ responses was reported. TCR breadth and depth analyses may have underestimated total T cell responses.

Trimming left V 0 bases short and J 1 base short, with 12 bases between. The CDR3 loop spans 17 amino acids. Germline V gene data show CDR1 as SGHNT and CDR2 as YENEEA. Comments on this clone: Its target is not known.

As to treatment: around 19 received Ad26.COV2.S at low or high dose, single or two shots; several received placebo; per-sample allocation not given. The samples date from day 63 after the first vaccine or placebo injection. Wuhan-strain SARS-CoV-2 spike was expressed by the Ad26 vector that made up the vaccine. Measured with immunoSEQ multiplex PCR; TCRdb has only the in-frame clones, and not every one. Here the sample spans 380,000 or so clones, roughly 80% being singletons. The chain uses TRBV11-3 and TRBJ2-2; maybe TRBD2 (5 bases). The origin of this receptor is a person between 18 and 65 years old who received the Ad26.COV2.S COVID-19 vaccine or a placebo. The sequencing here drew on peripheral blood, taken in a trial of Ad26.COV2.S vaccine versus placebo. The CDR3 here is CASSLDPGLENTGELFF. In nucleotides, the CDR3 is TGTGCCAGCAGCTTAGATCCTGGACTGGAGAACACCGGGGAGCTGTTTTTT. The full variable domain, in which reference TRBV11-3 and TRBJ2-2 provide the parts outside the CDR3, is EAGVVQSPRYKIIEKKQPVAFWCNPISGHNTLYWYLQNLGQGPELLIRYENEEAVDDSQLPKDRFSAERLKGVDSTLKIQPAELGDSAVYLCASSLDPGLENTGELFFGEGSRLTVL.